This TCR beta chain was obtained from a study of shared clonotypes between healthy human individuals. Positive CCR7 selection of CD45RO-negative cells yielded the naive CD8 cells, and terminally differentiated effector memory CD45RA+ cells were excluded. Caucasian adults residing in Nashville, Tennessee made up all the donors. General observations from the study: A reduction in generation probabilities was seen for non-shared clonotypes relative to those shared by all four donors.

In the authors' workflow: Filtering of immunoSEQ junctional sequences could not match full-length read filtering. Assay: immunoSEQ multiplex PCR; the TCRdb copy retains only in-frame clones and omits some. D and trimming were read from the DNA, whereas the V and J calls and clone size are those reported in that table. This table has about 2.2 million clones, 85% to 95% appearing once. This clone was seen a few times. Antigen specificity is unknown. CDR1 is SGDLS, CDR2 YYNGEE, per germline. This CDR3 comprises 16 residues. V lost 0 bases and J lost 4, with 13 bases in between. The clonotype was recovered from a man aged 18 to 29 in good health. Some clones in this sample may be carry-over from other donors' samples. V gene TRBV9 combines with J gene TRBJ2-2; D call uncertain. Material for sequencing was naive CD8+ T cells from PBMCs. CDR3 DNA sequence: TGTGCCAGCAGCGTAGCGGGTAGTGGGTTCACCGGGGAGCTGTTTTTT. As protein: CASSVAGSGFTGELFF. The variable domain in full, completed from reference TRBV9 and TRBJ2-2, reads DSGVTQTPKHLITATGQRVTLRCSPRSGDLSVYWYQQSLDQGLQFLIQYYNGEERAKGNILERFSAQQFPDLHSELNLSSLELGDSALYFCASSVAGSGFTGELFFGEGSRLTVL.